This T cell receptor beta chain was documented in a study of blood T cell repertoires in COVID-19. As for the study in general: Some COVID-19 samples were acute and others convalescent; all came from the United States, Italy and Spain. T cells, B-cell-depleted T cells, or PBMCs provided the cDNA or gDNA that served as material.

This clone came up once. Trimming cost V 8 bases and J 7 bases; bases outside gene matches: 12. Looked up from germline, CDR1 is SGHTA and CDR2 is FQGTGA. The CDR3 length is 15 residues. Authors' methods: Quantification of nucleated cells was approximated via reference gene primer amplification. Using immunoSEQ multiplex PCR, the repertoire was profiled, and TCRdb retains in-frame clones only, with some absent. Clonal size and the V and J genes are those of that table, whereas D and trimming came from the DNA. The sample has roughly 250,000 clones; about four fifths are singletons. The Seattle patients, enrolled during active infection, were followed longitudinally.

Input material: peripheral blood. This rearrangement joins TRBV7-3 to TRBJ2-1; 9 bases align to TRBD2. The sequence was obtained from an older person with COVID-19, enrolled during active disease. CDR3 bases: TGTGCCAGCTCCCCGACAGCGGGAGGTAGGAATGAGCAGTTCTTC. Encoded protein: CASSPTAGGRNEQFF.